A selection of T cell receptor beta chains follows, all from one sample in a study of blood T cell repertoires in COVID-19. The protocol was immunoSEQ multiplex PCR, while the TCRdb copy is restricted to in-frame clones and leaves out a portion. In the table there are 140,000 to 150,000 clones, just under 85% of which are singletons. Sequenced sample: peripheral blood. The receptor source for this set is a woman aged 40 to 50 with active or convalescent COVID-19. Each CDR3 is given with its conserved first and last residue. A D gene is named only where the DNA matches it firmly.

CDR3nt: TGCAGCGTTGAAGACTTCGCAGGCAGGGGGCGTGGAAACACCATATATTTT
CDR3aa: CSVEDFAGRGRGNTIYF
v_gene: TRBV29-1
d_gene: TRBD1
j_gene: TRBJ1-3

CDR3nt: TGTGCCAGCAGGCCCGCGGGAGGGGGGAGGTCACCCCTCCACTTT
CDR3aa: CASRPAGGGRSPLHF
v_gene: TRBV28
d_gene: NA
j_gene: TRBJ1-6

CDR3nt: TGCGCCAGCAGCCGGAAGGGACAGGGGGCGCGGGATCAGCCCCAGCATTTT
CDR3aa: CASSRKGQGARDQPQHF
v_gene: TRBV4-1
d_gene: TRBD1
j_gene: TRBJ1-5

CDR3nt: TGCGCCAGCACCGACCCAGGGGGCTGGGACACTGAAGCTTTCTTT
CDR3aa: CASTDPGGWDTEAFF
v_gene: TRBV23-1
d_gene: TRBD1
j_gene: TRBJ1-1

CDR3nt: TGTGCCACCAGCGGGGGGGGACAGGGTTGGTCAGATACGCAGTATTTT
CDR3aa: CATSGGGQGWSDTQYF
v_gene: TRBV15
d_gene: TRBD1
j_gene: TRBJ2-3

CDR3nt: TGTGCCAGCAGCTCCCGGGACAGGGATTCACCCCTCCACTTT
CDR3aa: CASSSRDRDSPLHF
v_gene: TRBV5-6
d_gene: TRBD1
j_gene: TRBJ1-6

CDR3nt: TGTGCCACCAGTGATCCTACCCTCAGCTCGGGAGGAGGCAATGAGCAGTTCTTC
CDR3aa: CATSDPTLSSGGGNEQFF
v_gene: TRBV24-1
d_gene: TRBD2
j_gene: TRBJ2-1

CDR3nt: TGTGCCAGCAGCTTCGACAGGCAATACGAGCAGTACTTC
CDR3aa: CASSFDRQYEQYF
v_gene: TRBV7-2
d_gene: NA
j_gene: TRBJ2-7

CDR3nt: TGTGCCAGCAGTTTATCGATAGCGGGCGGGGAGCTGTTTTTT
CDR3aa: CASSLSIAGGELFF
v_gene: TRBV27
d_gene: TRBD2
j_gene: TRBJ2-2

CDR3nt: TGTGCCAGTAGTATAAAGCCAGGGGGAAACTACGGGAATGGCTACACCTTC
CDR3aa: CASSIKPGGNYGNGYTF
v_gene: TRBV19
d_gene: TRBD1
j_gene: TRBJ1-2

CDR3nt: TGTGCCAGCAGCCCCGGGATGAGCACCACCTACGAGCAGTACTTC
CDR3aa: CASSPGMSTTYEQYF
v_gene: TRBV7-8
d_gene: NA
j_gene: TRBJ2-7

CDR3nt: TGTGCCAGCAGCTTGGCAGGGAACTATGGCTACACCTTC
CDR3aa: CASSLAGNYGYTF
v_gene: TRBV7-9
d_gene: NA
j_gene: TRBJ1-2

CDR3nt: TGTGCCAGCAGCGCTCCGACAGGGGCCACTGAAGCTTTCTTT
CDR3aa: CASSAPTGATEAFF
v_gene: TRBV21-1
d_gene: NA
j_gene: TRBJ1-1

CDR3nt: TGTGCCAGCAGTCGCGGACAGGCTCAACGGCCCCTCCACTTT
CDR3aa: CASSRGQAQRPLHF
v_gene: TRBV28
d_gene: TRBD1
j_gene: TRBJ1-6